This T cell receptor beta chain was obtained from a study of naive and memory T cell subsets. Findings of the study overall: Especially in CD8 cells, naive repertoires contained a few larger clonotypes, possibly CD45RA-re-expressing memory cells. Naive and memory subsets had different power law exponents for TCR abundance.

Both TRBC1 and TRBC2 were covered by a beta constant-region primer of two equimolar oligonucleotides. Nested alpha and beta constant-region primers with the SP2 primer drove four PCR rounds on ligated cDNA. The cDNA 3' end received a ligated single-stranded oligonucleotide carrying the SP2 primer and a 12-nucleotide UMI. One entry per CDR3 protein results from TCRdb running MiXCR on the UMI-ligation and nested PCR reads. The sample consists of some 110,000 distinct CDR3 sequences, around 15% of them appearing once. Worth noting for this clonotype: The antigen is undetermined.

Cells stained for CD3, CD4, CD8, CD45RA and CD27 were sorted into four subsets. The source material was naive CD8+ T cells from blood. This TCR derives from a human donor in good health.

DNA of the CDR3: TGTGCCAGCAGCCTAACGGATGGCCCACAGCAGTACTTC. The encoded protein is CASSLTDGPQQYF. The chain has TRBV7-9 and TRBJ2-7; D gene uncertain. With 5 bases removed from V and 8 bases from J, the gap between germline ends came to 16 bases. This CDR3 has 13 amino acids. Germline V lookup: CDR1 SEHNR, CDR2 FQNEAQ (reference sequence).